Listed here are 11 T cell receptor beta chains from one sample, sequenced in a study of shared clonotypes between healthy human individuals (dated by TCRdb to the early 2020s). The receptor library was made with the immunoSEQ multiplex PCR assay. TCRdb holds this immuneACCESS table with in-frame rearrangements only. Some clones are missing; in checked studies, unresolved V genes explain under half, and the rest has no known cause. This sample holds approximately 1.5 million clones; 98% to 99% were observed only once. Clones ranked in the top ten supply over 0.3% of the sample. The sample comprised naive CD4+ T cells sorted from blood. Interpreted using the paper, the cell subset or site label stands for: CD45RA+ positively selected. These receptor sequences come from a man aged 25 to 45 in good health.

J is TRBJ1-1 and V is TRBV5-1; 7 bases agree with TRBD1. CDR3 length equals 14 residues. After removal of 5 bases from V and 0 bases from J, the junction contained 4 bases not matched to a gene. Germline V gene sequence: CDR1 SGHRS, CDR2 YFSETQ. The CDR3 loop is CASRVQGLNTEAFF. The CDR3 DNA is TGCGCCAGCAGAGTACAGGGGCTGAACACTGAAGCTTTCTTT. Full variable domain (rest looked up from reference TRBV5-1 and TRBJ1-1): KAGVTQTPRYLIKTRGQQVTLSCSPISGHRSVSWYQQTPGQGLQFLFEYFSETQRNKGNFPGRFSGRQFSNSRSEMNVSTLELGDSALYLCASRVQGLNTEAFFGQGTRLTVV.

This chain connects TRBV18 to TRBJ2-2; maybe TRBD2 (6 bases). Trimming shortened V by 3 bases and J by 0 bases, and 26 bases separated the two germline ends. Germline V CDR1 and CDR2: KGHSH, LQKENI. The CDR3 is made up of 21 amino acids. CDR3 nucleotides: TGTGCCAGCTCACCTCTCCCCCCACTAGCTGGCTTCTCCCCGAACACCGGGGAGCTGTTTTTT. Residues: CASSPLPPLAGFSPNTGELFF.

The gene calls are TRBV27 and TRBJ2-7, with 7 bases aligning to TRBD1. V was pared by 8 bases and J by 0 bases, with 4 bases of the junction left unmatched. This CDR3 spans 13 amino acids. Germline assignment: CDR1 MNHEY and CDR2 SMNVEV (reference sequence). The CDR3 coding sequence is TGTGCCAGCCGACAGGGAAGCTCCTACGAGCAGTACTTC. Protein sequence: CASRQGSSYEQYF.

The chain has TRBV6-1 and TRBJ1-5; D gene ambiguous. V lost 8 bases to trimming and J lost 4 bases, with 18 bases between them. Germline-derived CDR1 and CDR2 are MNHNS and SASEGT. The CDR3 is 15 residues long. The CDR3 DNA sequence: TGTGCCAGCGCTTCAATTAGCGGGCCTAATCAGCCCCAGCATTTT. Translating it yields CASASISGPNQPQHF.

CDR3 nucleotides: TGTGCCAGTAAGTTGGGAACGGCCTCGAATGAAAAACTGTTTTTT. It is translated as CASKLGTASNEKLFF. The chain joins TRBV19 to TRBJ1-4; D remains unclear. The length of the CDR3 is 15 residues. Germline V gene data show CDR1 as LNHDA and CDR2 as SQIVND (reference sequence). V lost 7 bases to trimming and J lost 5 bases, with 17 bases between them.

The chain couples TRBV27 to TRBJ2-5, with D perhaps matching TRBD2 (6 bases). The CDR3 runs 15 residues. Germline V CDR1 and CDR2: MNHEY, SMNVEV (reference sequence). Trimming cost V 6 bases and J 2 bases, with 16 bases left between them. CDR3 sequence reads: CASRFGAAGQETQYF. CDR3 nucleotides: TGTGCCAGCAGGTTTGGGGCGGCGGGGCAAGAGACCCAGTACTTC.

This chain joins TRBV7-2 and TRBJ1-1, with TRBD1 matching over 9 bases. Germline CDR1 is SGHTA and CDR2 is FQGNSA. This CDR3 comprises 13 residues. The V and J ends lost 4 bases and 5 bases, in that order; junction bases with no gene match: 2. This CDR3 is CASSWDRDTEAFF. Written as DNA, the CDR3 is TGTGCCAGCAGCTGGGACAGGGATACTGAAGCTTTCTTT.

This chain connects TRBV18 to TRBJ2-5; 8 positions agree with TRBD2. With 2 bases clipped from V and 3 bases from J, the junction kept 8 bases outside the gene matches. The CDR3 is 16 amino acids. Looked up from germline, CDR1 is KGHSH and CDR2 is LQKENI. CDR3 nucleotide sequence: TGTGCCAGCTCACCAGTAGCCGGGAGGGAGAAAGAGACCCAGTACTTC. Translated, it gives CASSPVAGREKETQYF.

The chain combines TRBV11-2 with TRBJ2-1; 10 bases align to TRBD2. The J segment lost 8 bases and the V segment lost 0 bases, leaving 10 bases of the junction unmatched. Germline CDR1 is SGHAT and CDR2 is FQNNGV. The CDR3 sequence is 17 residues long. The CDR3: CASSLDPASGSGYEQFF. The CDR3, as DNA: TGTGCCAGCAGCTTAGATCCGGCTAGCGGGAGTGGTTATGAGCAGTTCTTC.

The chain recombines TRBV15 with TRBJ2-7, with D possibly matching TRBD2 (5 bases). CDR3 length equals 14 residues. The germline V and J ends were trimmed by 4 bases and 7 bases, with 17 bases remaining between them. Per the germline V gene, CDR1 is LNHNV and CDR2 is YYDKDF (reference sequence). This CDR3 is CATSKSHYSGEQYF. The CDR3 region has the DNA TGTGCCACCAGCAAAAGCCACTACTCGGGGGAGCAGTACTTC.

The chain uses TRBV5-1 and TRBJ2-3, with a tentative D call TRBD1 (5 bases). The CDR3 extends over 15 amino acids. V lost 1 base and J 3 bases, leaving 12 bases between the germline ends. CDR1 SGHRS and CDR2 YFSETQ come from the germline V gene. The CDR3 region has the DNA TGCGCCAGCAGCTTGCGGGCAGGGCAAACAGATACGCAGTATTTT. Translation: CASSLRAGQTDTQYF.